The 13 T cell receptor beta chains below come from one sample, sequenced in a study of T cell repertoires in cytomegalovirus infection. These TCRs are of unknown antigen specificity. One entry per CDR3 protein results from TCRdb running MiXCR on the reads. Of about 920,000 distinct CDR3 sequences listed, roughly 30% are singletons. Sample: cultured CD8+ T cells from PBMCs, taken from culture after CMV antigen stimulation. Source of these receptors: a human donor in good health (CMV status not recorded). Some clones in this sample may be carry-over from other donors' samples.

The sample holds many counts of this clonotype. This sequence joins TRBV7-2 and TRBJ2-5; maybe TRBD1 (6 bases). The V end lost 1 base, the J end lost 5 bases, and 14 bases lay between the germline ends. The germline V gene has CDR1 SGHTA and CDR2 FQGNSA. The CDR3 extends over 15 amino acids. The CDR3 sequence is CASSLGPGAAETQYF. Written as DNA, the CDR3 is TGTGCCAGCAGCTTAGGCCCAGGGGCAGCGGAGACCCAGTACTTC. The full variable domain, its missing parts supplied by reference TRBV7-2 and TRBJ2-5, is GAGVSQSPSNKVTEKGKDVELRCDPISGHTALYWYRQSLGQGLEFLIYFQGNSAPDKSGLPSDRFSAERTGGSVSTLTIQRTQQEDSAVYLCASSLGPGAAETQYFGPGTRLLVL.

This clonotype was counted between two and nine times. Being one base from a much bigger clone, this may be a read error. The gene calls are TRBV7-4 and TRBJ1-1; D is uncertain. V gave up 1 base and J gave up 7 bases, with 7 bases separating them. This CDR3 region has 12 residues. Germline loops: CDR1 SGHVT, CDR2 SQSDAQ. The CDR3 nucleotides are TGTGCCAGCAGCTTAGAGCAGAATGAAGCTTTCTTT. Translated: CASSLEQNEAFF. The variable domain in full, completed from reference TRBV7-4 and TRBJ1-1, reads GAGVSQSPRYKVAKRGRDVALRCDSISGHVTLYWYRQTLGQGSEVLTYSQSDAQRDKSGRPSGRFSAERPERSVSTLKIQRTEQGDSAVYLCASSLEQNEAFFGQGTRLTVV.

With regard to this clonotype: With a much larger clone just one base away, this may be a read error. The J gene is TRBJ1-4, the V gene TRBV6-8; 12 nucleotides match TRBD1. The V segment lost 10 bases and the J segment 3 bases; nucleotides outside the gene matches: 9. Germline loops: CDR1 MNHGY, CDR2 SAAAGT. This CDR3 has 16 amino acids. The CDR3 region has the DNA TGTGCCAACAGCCCGGGACAGGGGGCATCTAATGAAAAACTGTTTTTT. Protein: CANSPGQGASNEKLFF.

This clonotype showed up just once. The chain combines TRBV5-4 with TRBJ2-1, with TRBD2 matching over 7 bases. CDR3 size: 17 residues. Trimming at V came to 5 bases and at J to 6 bases, leaving 17 bases not matched to a gene. Germline V lookup: CDR1 SGHNT, CDR2 YYREEE (reference sequence). Written as DNA, the CDR3 is TGTGCCAGCAGACTAGTTGTCGGGGGGTCTCGCGGCAATGAGCAGTTCTTC. This sequence encodes CASRLVVGGSRGNEQFF.

This clonotype was picked up many times. The chain joins TRBV6-2 or TRBV6-3 to TRBJ2-7, with 7 positions matching TRBD1. The CDR3 totals 13 residues. Per the germline V gene, CDR1 is MNHEY and CDR2 is SVGEGT. After removal of 7 bases from V and 2 bases from J, the junction contained 5 bases not matched to a gene. Written as DNA, the CDR3 is TGTGCCAGCACTGGACAGGACGCCTACGAGCAGTACGTC. It translates to CASTGQDAYEQYV.

As to this clonotype: This CDR3 is missing its conserved last phenylalanine or tryptophan, likely due to a read error. V usage is TRBV5-6 and J usage is TRBJ1-1, with D unresolved. The ends were cut back, 1 base at V and 1 base at J, with 5 bases in the middle. The CDR3 covers 13 residues. Germline V CDR1 and CDR2: SGHDT, YYEEEE. CDR3 nucleotide sequence: TGTGCCAGCAGCTTGTGGGGGAACACTGAAGCTTTCTCT. Protein: CASSLWGNTEAFS.

The rearrangement joins TRBV11-3 to TRBJ1-1; the D gene is possibly TRBD1 (5 bases). Trimming removed 5 bases from V and 11 bases from J, with 18 bases in between. The CDR3 is made up of 13 amino acids. Germline V gene sequence: CDR1 SGHNT, CDR2 YENEEA. Here the CDR3 DNA reads TGTGCCAGCAGCCCGAACGGGGGAGTAAAGGCTTTCTTT. Amino acids: CASSPNGGVKAFF.

Comments on this clonotype: At one boundary the junction diverges from the germline segment, which might be a read error. The genes are TRBV7-9 and TRBJ1-5; 8 bases map to TRBD1. Germline CDR1 is SEHNR and CDR2 is FQNEAQ (reference sequence). The CDR3 is made up of 18 amino acids. The CDR3 is CASSRGVMSGQEAQSQHF. The CDR3 coding sequence is TGTGCCAGCAGCCGTGGGGTAATGTCGGGACAGGAGGCTCAGTCCCAGCATTTT. The whole variable domain, remainder taken from reference TRBV7-9 and TRBJ1-5, is DTGVSQNPRHKITKRGQNVTFRCDPISEHNRLYWYRQTLGQGPEFLTYFQNEAQLEKSRLLSDRFSAERPKGSFSTLEIQRTEQGDSAMYLCASSRGVMSGQEAQSQHFGDGTRLSIL.

This clonotype appeared many times. The genes are TRBV7-2 and TRBJ1-2; 9 bases map to TRBD1. Germline trimming cut 5 bases from V and 4 bases from J; bases unmatched to any gene: 8. This CDR3 comprises 15 residues. Germline values: CDR1 SGHTA, CDR2 FQGNSA. The DNA of the CDR3 is TGTGCCAGCAGCCGACAGGGGGAAGTAGGCTATGGCTACACCTTC. Its protein is CASSRQGEVGYGYTF.

This clonotype has ten or more counts. A much larger clone is a single base away; this may be a read error. This chain uses TRBV7-2 with TRBJ1-5; D unclear. CDR3 size: 13 residues. Germline V gene lookup returns CDR1 SGHTA and CDR2 FQGNSA. The V end was cut by 5 bases, the J end by 2 bases, with 7 bases between. The CDR3 DNA sequence: TGTGCCAGCAGCCCCGCGGGCAATCAGCCCCAGCATTTT. It yields the protein CASSPAGNQPQHF. Looking up the rest from reference TRBV7-2 and TRBJ1-5 gives the full variable domain: GAGVSQSPSNKVTEKGKDVELRCDPISGHTALYWYRQSLGQGLEFLIYFQGNSAPDKSGLPSDRFSAERTGGSVSTLTIQRTQQEDSAVYLCASSPAGNQPQHFGDGTRLSIL.

The chain combines TRBV5-4 with TRBJ2-7; D remains unclear. The CDR3 covers 15 residues. Trimming left V 0 bases short and J 3 bases short, with 13 bases between. The germline V gene encodes CDR1 SGHNT and CDR2 YYREEE (reference sequence). The CDR3 reads CASSLAPGGDYEQYF. The DNA of the CDR3 is TGTGCCAGCAGCTTGGCCCCTGGCGGAGACTACGAGCAGTACTTC.

This clonotype was counted a few times. V usage is TRBV27 and J usage is TRBJ2-1; D is undetermined. This CDR3 has 13 amino acids. Trimming removed 3 bases from V and 5 bases from J, with 8 bases in between. Germline V gives CDR1 MNHEY, CDR2 SMNVEV (reference sequence). The CDR3 DNA follows: TGTGCCAGCAGTTTGGCAGCCAACAATGAGCAGTTCTTC. This gives the protein CASSLAANNEQFF.

At least ten counts were recorded for this clonotype. The rearrangement links TRBV7-9 to TRBJ1-1, with D perhaps TRBD1 (6 bases). This CDR3 has 15 amino acids. The V and J ends lost 2 bases and 1 base respectively, with 11 bases between them. Germline loops: CDR1 SEHNR, CDR2 FQNEAQ (reference sequence). The CDR3 is CASSLPGHTNTEAFF. The CDR3 DNA reads as TGTGCCAGCAGCTTACCGGGACACACGAACACTGAAGCTTTCTTT.